A selection of T cell receptor beta chains follows, all from one sample in a study of cytomegalovirus exposure and HLA in healthy donors. TCRdb's copy holds only in-frame clones and misses some; the assay was immunoSEQ multiplex PCR. Here the sample spans over 150,000 clones, roughly 80% being singletons. The sample taken for sequencing was PBMCs. These receptors were collected from a woman between 50 and 59 years old in good health and CMV-seronegative. CDR3s include the opening cysteine and the closing phenylalanine or tryptophan. The D gene is left open where the match is weak. Where a row states a size, it is once, few, many or the class of an expanded clone; other rows omit it.

>TRBV6-1|TRBJ1-1|NA|TRBD1
TGTGCCAGCAGTGAATTGGGGACAGGGCCTTTTTTAGCTTTCTTT
CASSELGTGPFLAFF
>TRBV14|TRBJ1-2|NA|TRBD1
TGTGCCAGCAGCCAAGATCGCAGGGGGTTCTATGGCTACACCTTC
CASSQDRRGFYGYTF
>TRBV12-5|TRBJ2-5|NA|TRBD1
TGTGCTAGTGGTTTTGGGGGGACAGGGGCGTACCAAGAGACCCAGTACTTC
CASGFGGTGAYQETQYF
>TRBV5-4|TRBJ1-3|NA|TRBD1
TGTGCCAGCAGCTCCACGGACAGGGGTAACACCATATATTTT
CASSSTDRGNTIYF
>TRBV5-1|TRBJ1-1|NA|NA
TGCGCCAGCAGCTTGGCCGCTACAGAAGAAGCTTTCTTT
CASSLAATEEAFF
>TRBV19|TRBJ2-7|few|NA
TGTGCCAGTAGTATTACCCTATCATGGGAGCAGTACTTC
CASSITLSWEQYF
>TRBV6-1|TRBJ2-7|NA|NA
TGTGCCAGCAGTGAATTCACAGCCTACGAGCAGTACTTC
CASSEFTAYEQYF
>TRBV11-2|TRBJ2-5|NA|TRBD2
TGTGCCAGCAGCCCAAGCGGGGGGGCCGGAGAGACCCAGTACTTC
CASSPSGGAGETQYF
>TRBV4-3|TRBJ2-3|NA|TRBD2
TGCGCCAGCAGCCAAGATACTAGCGGGGACACAGATACGCAGTATTTT
CASSQDTSGDTDTQYF
>TRBV2|TRBJ2-5|NA|TRBD2
TGTGCCAGCAGTGACGGCGGGGGTTCGGAGACCCAGTACTTC
CASSDGGGSETQYF
>TRBV4-3|TRBJ2-2|NA|NA
TGCGCCAGCAGCCAAGCGCTGGGGGGGGCGAACGGGGAGCTGTTTTTT
CASSQALGGANGELFF
>TRBV9|TRBJ2-5|NA|NA
TGTGCCAGCAGCGTAGGGCTCCAGGGACAAGAGACCCAGTACTTC
CASSVGLQGQETQYF
>TRBV5-6|TRBJ2-7|NA|TRBD1
TGTGCCAGCAGGGGACAGGGGTACGAGCAGTACTTC
CASRGQGYEQYF
>TRBV7-9|TRBJ1-6|once|NA
TGTGCCAGCAGCTTAGTGGGGCTCAATTCACCCCTCCACTTT
CASSLVGLNSPLHF